Following are 9 T cell receptor beta chains from one sample sequenced in a study of blood T cell repertoires in COVID-19. This table comes from immunoSEQ multiplex PCR, and its TCRdb copy is limited to in-frame clones, with some not included. The top ten clones hold 0.2% to 0.3% of a sample with over 600,000 clones, more than 80% of them seen once. Sequencing input: peripheral blood. The receptors come from a woman under 30 with acute or convalescent COVID-19.

The chain joins TRBV6-2 or TRBV6-3 to TRBJ1-1; tentative D call: TRBD1 (6 bases). V lost 4 bases and J lost 5, with 17 bases in between. CDR3 length: 15 amino acids. Germline CDR1 MNHEY, CDR2 SVGEGT. CDR3 nucleotide sequence: TGTGCCAGCAGTTTCGCCGGACAGTCCAGAACTGAAGCTTTCTTT. Translating gives CASSFAGQSRTEAFF.

This chain uses TRBV9 with TRBJ1-2; D remains unclear. The CDR3 is made up of 14 amino acids. V lost 3 bases to trimming and J lost 8 bases, with 17 bases between them. Looked up from germline, CDR1 is SGDLS and CDR2 is YYNGEE. DNA for the CDR3: TGTGCCAGCAGCGGCCTTATGGGCTTGTGGGGCTACACCTTC. Its translation is CASSGLMGLWGYTF.

The rearrangement joins TRBV2 to TRBJ2-3; 13 bases are shared with TRBD2. The CDR3 totals 17 residues. In germline, CDR1 is SNHLY, CDR2 FYNNEI. V gave up 6 bases and J gave up 5 bases; unmatched junction bases: 11. This chain's CDR3 is CASSPRWGLAGKDTQYF. The CDR3 coding sequence is TGTGCCAGCAGCCCAAGGTGGGGACTAGCGGGAAAAGATACGCAGTATTTT.

This sequence joins TRBV18 and TRBJ1-1, with D perhaps matching TRBD1 (6 bases). The V end was cut by 4 bases, the J end by 0 bases, with 12 bases between. The CDR3 covers 15 residues. In germline, CDR1 is KGHSH, CDR2 LQKENI. As DNA, the CDR3 is TGTGCCAGCTCACTAAGGACAGATATGAACACTGAAGCTTTCTTT. This encodes CASSLRTDMNTEAFF. The entire variable domain, with the rest obtained from reference TRBV18 and TRBJ1-1, is as follows: NAGVMQNPRHLVRRRGQEARLRCSPMKGHSHVYWYRQLPEEGLKFMVYLQKENIIDESGMPKERFSAEFPKEGPSILRIQQVVRGDSAAYFCASSLRTDMNTEAFFGQGTRLTVV.

V and J are TRBV21-1 and TRBJ1-6; the table names TRBD1, a call not compared with the DNA. TRBV21-1 is deemed a pseudogene. The CDR3 consists of 15 residues. The CDR3 loop is CASSHVDRENSPLHF. The CDR3 bases are TGTGCCAGCAGTCACGTTGACAGGGAAAATTCACCCCTCCACTTT.

The CDR3 region has the DNA TGCGCCAGCAGCAACATCCACGACACCTACAATGAGCAGTTCTTC. Amino acid sequence: CASSNIHDTYNEQFF. The chain links TRBV5-1 to TRBJ2-1; D remains unclear. This CDR3 spans 15 amino acids. CDR1 and CDR2 from the germline V gene are SGHRS and YFSETQ. The V and J ends lost 4 bases and 2 bases respectively, with 13 bases between them.

This clone was seen only a few times. V gene TRBV6-1 combines with J gene TRBJ2-1; 7 bases match TRBD1. The CDR3 loop spans 15 amino acids. The trim removed 3 bases at V and 6 bases at J, leaving 8 bases unmatched. From germline, CDR1 is MNHNS and CDR2 SASEGT. The CDR3 spells CASSERQGEGNEQFF. The CDR3 DNA follows: TGTGCCAGCAGTGAGAGACAGGGTGAGGGCAATGAGCAGTTCTTC.

The chain recombines TRBV19 with TRBJ2-1, with TRBD1 matching 10 bases. The CDR3 loop spans 14 amino acids. The J segment lost 12 bases and the V segment lost 3 bases, leaving 8 bases of the junction unmatched. Germline V gene lookup returns CDR1 LNHDA and CDR2 SQIVND (reference sequence). The CDR3 spells CASSIRDRGFAQFF. CDR3 nucleotides: TGTGCCAGTAGTATTAGGGACAGGGGATTCGCGCAGTTCTTC.

This sequence joins TRBV4-2 and TRBJ1-5; 7 bases match TRBD1. CDR3 size: 15 residues. Losses at the gene ends were 4 bases for V and 4 bases for J; bases not matched to a gene: 7. Germline assignment: CDR1 LGHNA and CDR2 YNFKEQ. The CDR3 is CASSPSTGRNQPQHF. The CDR3 region has the DNA TGTGCCAGCAGCCCCTCGACAGGGAGAAATCAGCCCCAGCATTTT.